These 20 T cell receptor beta chains originate from one sample sequenced in a study of T cells expressing NK-cell markers. No DNA is given; TCRdb re-called the 5' RACE reads and lists each CDR3 protein once. The specimen's table records about 370,000 distinct CDR3 sequences. Sequenced sample: blood T cells: a sorted CD56 or NKG2C T cell subset, CD4+ or CD8+ T cells, or bulk PBMC T cells (not recorded which). The receptor set was obtained from a woman aged 50 to 60 in good health.

CDR3 region: CASTFGAYGYTF. The chain employs TRBV25-1 and TRBJ1-2; TCRdb returns TRBD1, unconfirmable since there is no DNA. Germline loops: CDR1 MGHDK, CDR2 SYGVNS. The CDR3 sequence is 12 residues long.

The V call is TRBV11-2, the J call TRBJ2-6; TCRdb's assignment of TRBD1 cannot be checked, as there is no DNA. The length of the CDR3 is 18 residues. Germline CDR1 is SGHAT and CDR2 is FQNNGV. Here the CDR3 reads CASSASRDTGSGANVLTF.

The chain has TRBV19 and TRBJ2-1; TCRdb indicates TRBD1, and absent DNA this call remains unverified. The CDR3 is made up of 16 amino acids. Germline V gene lookup returns CDR1 LNHDA and CDR2 SQIVND (reference sequence). This CDR3 is CASSIVGTWGRIEQFF.

The chain carries TRBV20-1 and TRBJ1-4; the D call from TCRdb, TRBD1, cannot be confirmed without DNA. Germline-derived CDR1 and CDR2 are DFQATT and SNEGSKA (reference sequence). The CDR3 consists of 16 residues. The CDR3: CSARDLWTGTGEKLFF.

V gene TRBV5-1 combines with J gene TRBJ2-4; the TRBD2 assignment by TCRdb is unverifiable without DNA. The CDR3 has 19 residues. Germline V gives CDR1 SGHRS, CDR2 YFSETQ. CDR3 protein: CASSSRGLAESRAKNIQYF.

The V gene is TRBV5-1, the J gene TRBJ1-4; TCRdb lists TRBD1, though no DNA is available to test this call. There are 17 residues in the CDR3. The V gene's germline CDR1 is SGHRS and CDR2 YFSETQ. The CDR3 is CASSLESGGQGFEKLFF.

The chain combines TRBV12-3 or TRBV12-4 with TRBJ1-2; TCRdb calls TRBD1, which cannot be checked without DNA. This CDR3 is built from 14 residues. The chain's CDR3 is CASSPNRGIYGYTF.

V usage is TRBV20-1 and J usage is TRBJ2-7; as DNA is missing, the TRBD2 call by TCRdb cannot be tested. The CDR3 loop spans 16 amino acids. In germline, CDR1 is DFQATT, CDR2 SNEGSKA (reference sequence). The CDR3 spells CSASASLAGVLREQYF.

This chain connects TRBV12-3 or TRBV12-4 to TRBJ2-1; TCRdb reports TRBD1, a call that lacks DNA to check it against. The CDR3 sequence is 15 residues long. CDR3 amino acids: CASRKQGASYNEQFF.

The V call is TRBV20-1, the J call TRBJ2-5; the D call of TRBD2 rests on TCRdb alone, since no DNA is present to check it. The CDR3 is 15 amino acids. Germline-derived CDR1 and CDR2 are DFQATT and SNEGSKA (reference sequence). The CDR3 is CSAPSRSGGVETQYF.

CDR3 sequence: CSATNPTPSSYNEQFF. The chain is built from TRBV20-1 and TRBJ2-1. The CDR3 totals 16 residues. CDR1 and CDR2 (germline): DFQATT, SNEGSKA (reference sequence).

The chain carries TRBV12-3 or TRBV12-4 and TRBJ2-4; TCRdb designates TRBD2, a call that cannot be tested without DNA. CDR3 length equals 17 residues. This chain's CDR3 is CASSRSWLAGSKNIQYF.

The V call is TRBV7-8, the J call TRBJ2-2; TCRdb selects TRBD2, and the lack of DNA leaves this call unchecked. The length of the CDR3 is 18 residues. CDR1 is SGHVS, CDR2 FQNEAQ, per germline. The CDR3 loop is CASSPRTSGSLSTGELFF.

This chain connects TRBV20-1 to TRBJ2-7; TCRdb names TRBD1, which stays unverified in the absence of DNA. The CDR3 is 15 residues long. Looked up from germline, CDR1 is DFQATT and CDR2 is SNEGSKA (reference sequence). This CDR3 is CSARDREGGSLEQYF.

The V and J genes are TRBV27 and TRBJ2-7. Germline V gives CDR1 MNHEY, CDR2 SMNVEV (reference sequence). This CDR3 is built from 13 residues. CDR3 loop: CASSSTKDYEQYF.

The V gene is TRBV2, the J gene TRBJ1-1. The germline gives CDR1 SNHLY, CDR2 FYNNEI. The CDR3 consists of 13 residues. CDR3 amino acids: CASSELGETEAFF.

V and J are TRBV10-3 and TRBJ2-1; no DNA is available, so the TRBD2 call from TCRdb remains unchecked. The germline gives CDR1 ENHRY, CDR2 SYGVKD. The CDR3 spans 15 residues. CDR3 sequence: CAISEMGLAGAEQFF.

The CDR3: CASSETGLSYEQYF. The chain employs TRBV10-2 and TRBJ2-7; absent DNA, TCRdb's TRBD1 call cannot be checked. CDR1 and CDR2 from the germline V gene are WSHSY and SAAADI. There are 14 residues in the CDR3.

CDR3 residues: CSASRLAGVNEQFF. V and J are TRBV20-1 and TRBJ2-1; no DNA is available, so the TRBD2 call from TCRdb remains unchecked. The CDR3 is 14 amino acids. Germline values: CDR1 DFQATT, CDR2 SNEGSKA (reference sequence).

The gene calls are TRBV5-1 and TRBJ2-6; TCRdb indicates TRBD1, and absent DNA this call remains unverified. The CDR3 length is 17 residues. Germline CDR1 and CDR2: SGHRS and YFSETQ. The CDR3 loop reads CASSKGQRLAGANVLTF.